These 16 T cell receptor beta chains share one sample of origin, sequenced in a study of blood T cell repertoires in COVID-19. TCRdb keeps only in-frame clones here, not all; method: immunoSEQ multiplex PCR. The sample holds around 220,000 clones, approximately 86% seen once. The sequencing input was PBMCs or T cells enriched from blood (not recorded which). Receptors originate from a woman under 40 with acute COVID-19.

In this sample, this clone turned up once. J is TRBJ1-4 and V is TRBV6-1; D is possibly TRBD1 (5 bases). The CDR3 runs 18 residues. Germline V CDR1 and CDR2: MNHNS, SASEGT. The V end was cut by 0 bases, the J end by 3 bases, with 17 bases between. CDR3 coding DNA: TGTGCCAGCAGTGAAGCGTGGCTTGGGGCCACGGCTAATGAAAAACTGTTTTTT. Amino acid sequence: CASSEAWLGATANEKLFF.

V is TRBV29-1 and J is TRBJ2-3; no definite D call. CDR1 and CDR2 (germline): SQVTM, ANQGSEA. The CDR3 runs to 15 residues. V dropped 2 bases and J dropped 2 bases, with 14 bases sitting between them. The CDR3 coding sequence is TGCAGCGTTGAACGGTGGAGACTTTACACAGATACGCAGTATTTT. Translation gives CSVERWRLYTDTQYF.

The CDR3 is CASSLSPQETQYF. The CDR3 DNA follows: TGTGCCAGCAGCTTAAGCCCCCAAGAGACCCAGTACTTC. V and J are TRBV7-9 and TRBJ2-5; no definite D call. V was shortened by 2 bases and J by 1 base, with 5 bases between the two germline ends. Germline V gene lookup returns CDR1 SEHNR and CDR2 FQNEAQ (reference sequence). This CDR3 has 13 amino acids.

V usage is TRBV9 and J usage is TRBJ2-3; D is perhaps TRBD1 (6 bases). CDR1 is SGDLS, CDR2 YYNGEE, per germline. The CDR3 sequence is 17 residues long. The V gene lost 0 bases and the J gene lost 0 bases, with 14 bases spanning the gap. The CDR3, as DNA: TGTGCCAGCAGCGTAGTAGGGGACAAGCCCAGCACAGATACGCAGTATTTT. It encodes CASSVVGDKPSTDTQYF.

This clone was observed once. The chain links TRBV3-1 (or the pseudogene TRBV3-2) to TRBJ2-5; unclear D gene. The CDR3 extends over 17 amino acids. Germline assignment: CDR1 LGHDT and CDR2 YNNKEL (reference sequence). V was pared by 0 bases and J by 0 bases, with 14 bases between. In nucleotides, the CDR3 is TGTGCCAGCAGCCAAGATCCCCCTGGCAGGAACCAAGAGACCCAGTACTTC. Protein product: CASSQDPPGRNQETQYF.

The chain combines TRBV7-9 with TRBJ1-6, with 7 bases fitting TRBD1. Germline V lookup: CDR1 SEHNR, CDR2 FQNEAQ (reference sequence). The CDR3 contains 15 residues. Trimming took 5 bases from V and 3 from J; bases not matched to a gene: 4. CDR3 nucleotides: TGTGCCAGCAGCGGGGGGACAGTCTATAATTCACCCCTCCACTTT. This sequence encodes CASSGGTVYNSPLHF.

The chain links TRBV19 to TRBJ1-3, with D unresolved. CDR3 size: 15 residues. Per the germline V gene, CDR1 is LNHDA and CDR2 is SQIVND (reference sequence). Trimming left V 0 bases short and J 0 bases short, with 6 bases between. CDR3 sequence: CASSIDDYSGNTIYF. Written as DNA, the CDR3 is TGTGCCAGTAGTATAGACGACTACTCTGGAAACACCATATATTTT.

The V gene is TRBV19, the J gene TRBJ2-1; 9 bases agree with TRBD1. This CDR3 spans 16 amino acids. V dropped 2 bases and J dropped 7; count of bases not matched to a gene: 9. Germline CDR1 reads LNHDA; CDR2 reads SQIVND (reference sequence). The chain's CDR3 is CASSISPTGGGNEQFF. The CDR3 coding sequence is TGTGCCAGTAGTATATCCCCCACAGGGGGCGGGAATGAGCAGTTCTTC.

This clone was found once. The chain carries TRBV19 and TRBJ1-5; D might be TRBD1 (6 bases). This CDR3 contains 14 residues. The ends were cut back, 9 bases at V and 7 bases at J, with 19 bases in the middle. CDR1 is LNHDA and CDR2 is SQIVND in the germline V gene (reference sequence). The DNA for the CDR3 is TGTGCCAGCCACTCGGACAGCCAGGGGCAGCCCCAGCATTTT. It is translated as CASHSDSQGQPQHF.

In this sample, this clone turned up a few times. The chain links TRBV4-2 to TRBJ1-2; TRBD1 aligns across 8 bases. CDR1 is LGHNA, CDR2 YNFKEQ, per germline. This CDR3 has 15 amino acids. V was clipped by 2 bases and J by 5 bases; unmatched bases: 7. The CDR3 is CASSQKGGQEYGYTF. CDR3 DNA: TGTGCCAGCAGCCAAAAAGGGGGACAGGAGTATGGCTACACCTTC.

The rearrangement uses TRBV9 and TRBJ2-2, with 9 positions matching TRBD1. CDR1 is SGDLS, CDR2 YYNGEE, per germline. The CDR3 length is 16 residues. V was pared by 4 bases and J by 4 bases, with 8 bases of the junction left unmatched. CDR3 in amino acids: CASSIGTGSGTGELFF. The CDR3 DNA follows: TGTGCCAGCAGCATCGGGACAGGGTCTGGCACCGGGGAGCTGTTTTTT.

This clone was observed a single time. The chain couples TRBV28 to TRBJ1-1, with D maybe TRBD1 (5 bases). Trimming stripped 2 bases from V and 3 bases from J, with 10 bases between. Germline V gene sequence: CDR1 MDHEN, CDR2 SYDVKM. This CDR3 region has 14 residues. The CDR3 DNA follows: TGTGCCAGCAGTTTAAGAACAGGCTACACTGAAGCTTTCTTT. Residues: CASSLRTGYTEAFF.

A remark on this clone: The sample holds other DNA sequences that translate to the same CDR3. The chain uses TRBV7-2 and TRBJ1-5; D is unresolved. The V gene's germline CDR1 is SGHTA and CDR2 FQGNSA. The CDR3 has 14 amino acids. Trimming cost V 5 bases and J 5 bases, with 13 bases left between them. The CDR3 is CASSLPGIDQPQHF. DNA for the CDR3: TGTGCCAGCAGCCTTCCGGGGATAGATCAGCCCCAGCATTTT.

The rearrangement uses TRBV2 and TRBJ1-4; a weak D match, TRBD1 (6 bases). The CDR3 sequence is 15 residues long. Germline assignment: CDR1 SNHLY and CDR2 FYNNEI. Between the trimmed V and J ends, which lost 2 bases and 8 bases, there was a span of 15 bases. CDR3 sequence reads: CASSEWLQGSEKLFF. DNA of the CDR3: TGTGCCAGCAGTGAATGGTTGCAGGGGTCCGAAAAACTGTTTTTT.

The chain recombines TRBV19 with TRBJ2-2; D unresolved. V lost 5 bases and J 6 bases, leaving 13 bases between the germline ends. CDR3 length: 14 residues. Per the germline V gene, CDR1 is LNHDA and CDR2 is SQIVND (reference sequence). DNA of the CDR3: TGTGCCAGTAGTCTTCTCCCTTCGGCCGGGGAGCTGTTTTTT. This gives the protein CASSLLPSAGELFF.

The rearrangement uses TRBV7-2 and TRBJ1-5; TRBD1 matches at 7 bases. Germline CDR1 is SGHTA and CDR2 is FQGNSA. The CDR3 covers 14 residues. J lost 5 bases, V lost 4 bases, and 5 bases had no gene match. The CDR3 DNA follows: TGTGCCAGCAGCTCAGGGGGACGAGATCAGCCCCAGCATTTT. Protein sequence: CASSSGGRDQPQHF.